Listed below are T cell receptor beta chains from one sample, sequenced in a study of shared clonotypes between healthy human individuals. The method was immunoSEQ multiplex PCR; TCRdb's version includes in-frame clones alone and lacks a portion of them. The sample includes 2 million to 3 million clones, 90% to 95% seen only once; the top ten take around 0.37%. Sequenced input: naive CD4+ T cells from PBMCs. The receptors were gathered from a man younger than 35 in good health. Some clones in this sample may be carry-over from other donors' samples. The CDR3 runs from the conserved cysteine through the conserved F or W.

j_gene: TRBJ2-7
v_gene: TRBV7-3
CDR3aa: CASSLLAEQGWSYEQYF

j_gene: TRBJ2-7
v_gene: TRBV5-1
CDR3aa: CASSLTSGERHEQYF

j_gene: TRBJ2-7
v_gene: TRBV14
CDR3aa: CASSQDRGVTLYEQYF

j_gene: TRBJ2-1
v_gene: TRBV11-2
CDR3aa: CASSPSPGRNNEQFF

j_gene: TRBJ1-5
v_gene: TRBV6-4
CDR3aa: CASSVGVQPQHF

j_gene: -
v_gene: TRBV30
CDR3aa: CAWSVQRGSYEQYF

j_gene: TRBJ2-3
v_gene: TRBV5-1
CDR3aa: CASSRGSGRVNTDTQYF

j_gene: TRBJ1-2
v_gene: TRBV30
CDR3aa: CAWVKTPTGGYTF

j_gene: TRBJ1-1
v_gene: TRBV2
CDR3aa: CASSIYAGVGTEAFF

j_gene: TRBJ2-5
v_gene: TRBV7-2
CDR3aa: CASSPGLAGYQETQYF

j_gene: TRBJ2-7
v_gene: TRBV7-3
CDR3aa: CASSTRQGWYEQYF

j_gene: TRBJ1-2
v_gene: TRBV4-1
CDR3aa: CASGRADSSNYGYTF

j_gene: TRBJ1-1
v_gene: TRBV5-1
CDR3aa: CASSTGTGGNTEAFF

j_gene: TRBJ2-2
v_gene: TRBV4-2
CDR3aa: CASSRLWGGTGELFF

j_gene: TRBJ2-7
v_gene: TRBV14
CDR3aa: CASSPLGEGREQYF

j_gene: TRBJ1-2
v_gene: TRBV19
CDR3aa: CASSYRGNYGYTF

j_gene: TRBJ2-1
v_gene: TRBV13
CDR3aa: CASSVNRDRGLFF

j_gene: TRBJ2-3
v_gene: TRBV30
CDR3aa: CAWSEQGDTQYF

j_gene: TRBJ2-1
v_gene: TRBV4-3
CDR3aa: CASSQDYPRVGGSSYNEQFF

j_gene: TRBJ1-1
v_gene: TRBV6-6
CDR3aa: CASSRILNTEAFF

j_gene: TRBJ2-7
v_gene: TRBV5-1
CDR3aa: CASTVWGIGDYEQYF

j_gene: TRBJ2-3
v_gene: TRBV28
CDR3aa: CASLGRADTQYF

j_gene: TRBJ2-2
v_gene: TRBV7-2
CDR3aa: CASSLTSGMNTGELFF

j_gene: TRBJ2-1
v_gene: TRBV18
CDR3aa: CASSPDFYNEQFF

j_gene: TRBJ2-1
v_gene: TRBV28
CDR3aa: CASRPSRSRTYNEQFF

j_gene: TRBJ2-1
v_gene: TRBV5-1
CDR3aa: CASSPGDIGGGFF

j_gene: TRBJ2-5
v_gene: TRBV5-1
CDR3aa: CASSWDSIQETQYF

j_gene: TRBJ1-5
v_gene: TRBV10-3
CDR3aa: CAISQTGVGNQPQHF

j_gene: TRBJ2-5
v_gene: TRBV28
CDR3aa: CASSRTIGETQYF

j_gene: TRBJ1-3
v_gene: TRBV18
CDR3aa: CASSPIYF

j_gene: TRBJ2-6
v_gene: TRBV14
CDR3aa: CASSQVPGQSSGANVLTF

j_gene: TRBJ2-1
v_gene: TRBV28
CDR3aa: CASLLGGASGEQFF

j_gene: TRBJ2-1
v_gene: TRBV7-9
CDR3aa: CASSKGQGGYNEQFF

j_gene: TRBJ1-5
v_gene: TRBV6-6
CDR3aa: CASAHRLGFEQPQHF

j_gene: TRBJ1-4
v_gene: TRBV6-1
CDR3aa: CASSERRATNEKLFF

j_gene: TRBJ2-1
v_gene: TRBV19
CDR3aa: CASRISAISYNEQFF

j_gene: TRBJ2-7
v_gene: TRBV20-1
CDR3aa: CSATRQEQYF

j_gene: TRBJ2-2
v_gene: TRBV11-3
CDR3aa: CASKGQGNTGELFF

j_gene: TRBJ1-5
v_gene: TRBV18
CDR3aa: CASSQTQGNNQPQHF

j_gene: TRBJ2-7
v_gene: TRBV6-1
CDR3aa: CASSEARRVAYEQYF

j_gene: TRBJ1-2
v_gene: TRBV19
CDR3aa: CATIKQGLGGYTF

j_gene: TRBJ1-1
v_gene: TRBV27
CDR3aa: CASSLYPPLVSTEAFF

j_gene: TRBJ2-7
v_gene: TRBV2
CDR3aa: CASSEGGTTGYEQYF

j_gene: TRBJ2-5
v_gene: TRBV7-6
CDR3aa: CASSPMGQGFHETQYF

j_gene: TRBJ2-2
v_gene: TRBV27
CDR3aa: CASSPPRGRAGGELFF

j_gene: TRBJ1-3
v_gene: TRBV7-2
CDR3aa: CASSSRTVGSGNTIYF